This TCR beta chain was sequenced for a study of CD8 T cells in Susac syndrome. Study context: At the time their blood was drawn, patients with Susac syndrome were either therapy-naive, on corticosteroids (with some of them also receiving intravenous immunoglobulin), or on intravenous immunoglobulin alone.

With random hexamers, reverse transcription was performed on about 0.45 to 1 ug of RNA. Each CDR3 protein gets one entry after TCRdb re-called the immunoSEQ multiplex PCR reads with MiXCR. The repertoire holds approximately 190,000 distinct CDR3 sequences, with 85% to 95% as singletons. The study sequenced TCR beta in blood CD8+ and CD4+ T cells. The recently defined diagnostic criteria for definite or probable disease were met by the Susac syndrome patients. CD8+ and CD4+ T cells were negatively isolated; TEMRA cells were FACS-enriched. Germline V lookup: CDR1 DFQATT, CDR2 SNEGSKA (reference sequence). With V trimmed by 6 bases and J by 4 bases, 12 bases remained unmatched. CDR3 length: 15 residues.

This chain links TRBV20-1 with TRBJ2-1, with TRBD1 matching over 7 bases. This clonotype originated in a human donor with Susac syndrome. Sequencing was carried out using CD8+ T cells from PBMCs. The CDR3 nucleotides are TGCAGTGCCACCCATCGACAGGGTCTGTACAATGAGCAGTTCTTC. Residues: CSATHRQGLYNEQFF.